This T cell receptor beta chain was sequenced in a study of chemoradiotherapy in HPV16-positive cancers (dated 2022 in TCRdb). Background for the entire study: Using functional T-cell assays on cells from a couple of HPV16-positive patients, the researchers defined candidate HPV-specific T-cell clones and common TCR motifs. The study asked whether T-cell immunity against the HPV oncoproteins E6 and E7 changes during chemoradiotherapy and whether it affects survival. TCR repertoires from more than 70 patients with HPV-related cancers were then used to track the candidate HPV-specific TCRs and motifs.

Results and caveats for the whole study, not just this receptor: Improved recurrence-free survival in HPV16-positive patients was associated with expansion of HPV-responsive T cells during chemoradiotherapy. Expansion of candidate HPV-specific clones and E7-related TCR motifs was observed in the tumor microenvironment during treatment, whereas no such expansion was observed for non-HPV-specific T cells. The functional definition of HPV-specific T cells came from only a couple of HPV16-positive patients, and the survival association was reported for HPV16-positive patients.

Because repertoires were sampled repeatedly during chemoradiotherapy, clonal expansion in the tumor microenvironment could be followed. Turning to this clone: Its cognate antigen has yet to be identified. Base-call qualities are not available, and no considerably larger clone is one nucleotide away.

The library was prepared using the immunoSEQ multiplex PCR assay. Sourced from immuneACCESS, this table was stored by TCRdb with only in-frame sequences that have V and J called. A share of the clones is absent; for the studies checked, an unresolved V gene accounts for under half, and the remainder has no known explanation. The sample profile shows tens of thousands of clones; about nine tenths of them were found once. The top ten constitute roughly 3% of the sample. Based on the germline V gene, the CDR1 and CDR2 sequences are LGHNA and YSLEER. At the junction V is shortened by 1 base and J by 3 bases, with 8 bases in between. Its CDR3 holds 14 amino acids, cysteine through phenylalanine. CDR3 DNA is the only sequence kept; it has 42 bases, read in frame from the first base.

This material consisted of blood, taken from a patient who underwent chemoradiotherapy. This sequence uses TRBV4-3 and TRBJ2-3; the D gene cannot be named for sure. This TCR was sampled from a human donor with HPV-associated anogenital cancer. In nucleotide form, the sequence is TGCGCCAGCAGCCAAGGCATAGCAACAGATACGCAGTATTTT. This sequence encodes CASSQGIATDTQYF.